The rows below give T cell receptor beta chains drawn from one sample of a study of T-cell memory formation after mild COVID-19. TCRdb re-derived calls from the 5' RACE reads in MiXCR, one entry per CDR3 protein. This table has fewer than 200,000 distinct CDR3 sequences, roughly 13% appearing once. Sequenced input: PBMCs or a T cell subset sorted from them (not recorded which). These receptors came from a man younger than 30 who had mild COVID-19 (a few samples of this study predate the infection). Cell type and time point are not known. The CDR3 runs from the conserved cysteine through the conserved F or W. A D gene is named only where the DNA matches it firmly. Size is omitted from some rows. Given values are once, few, many or a class for expanded clones.

d_call: .
clone_size: .
j_call: TRBJ2-1
v_call: TRBV28
cdr3_nt: TGTGCCAGCAGTTTAATGGGGAATGAGCAGTTCTTC
cdr3_aa: CASSLMGNEQFF

d_call: .
clone_size: few
j_call: TRBJ2-6
v_call: TRBV27
cdr3_nt: TGTGCCACTCGGGGTTCTGGGGCCAACGTCCTGACTTTC
cdr3_aa: CATRGSGANVLTF

d_call: TRBD2
clone_size: many
j_call: TRBJ2-3
v_call: TRBV6-2/TRBV6-3
cdr3_nt: TGTGCCAGCAGGATAGCGGGGGGCACAGATACGCAGTATTTT
cdr3_aa: CASRIAGGTDTQYF

d_call: .
clone_size: few
j_call: TRBJ2-3
v_call: TRBV29-1
cdr3_nt: TGCAGCGCCCAACGGCCCACAGATACGCAGTATTTT
cdr3_aa: CSAQRPTDTQYF

d_call: .
clone_size: .
j_call: TRBJ2-3
v_call: TRBV12-3/TRBV12-4
cdr3_nt: TGTGCCAGCAGAACGGGACTGGAGGATACGCAGTATTTT
cdr3_aa: CASRTGLEDTQYF

d_call: .
clone_size: few
j_call: TRBJ2-7
v_call: TRBV3-1
cdr3_nt: TGTGCCAGCAGCCTGCAAGGGACCTCACACGAGCAGTACTTC
cdr3_aa: CASSLQGTSHEQYF

d_call: .
clone_size: few
j_call: TRBJ2-7
v_call: TRBV7-9
cdr3_nt: TGTGCCAGCAGCCTCCGGGCCAGGGGAGTCGAGCAGTACTTC
cdr3_aa: CASSLRARGVEQYF

d_call: TRBD1
clone_size: .
j_call: TRBJ2-1
v_call: TRBV7-3
cdr3_nt: TGTGCCAGCAGCTTAAGAGGGGGCGATTTCAATGAGCAGTTCTTC
cdr3_aa: CASSLRGGDFNEQFF

d_call: TRBD1
clone_size: few
j_call: TRBJ2-1
v_call: TRBV6-5
cdr3_nt: TGTGCCAGCAGTCGGGACAGGGGGCTGGATGAGCAGTTCTTC
cdr3_aa: CASSRDRGLDEQFF

d_call: .
clone_size: .
j_call: TRBJ1-6
v_call: TRBV10-3
cdr3_nt: TGTGCCATCAGTTCCGACAGGAATAATTCACCCCTCCACTTT
cdr3_aa: CAISSDRNNSPLHF

d_call: .
clone_size: few
j_call: TRBJ2-2
v_call: TRBV7-2
cdr3_nt: TGTGCCAGCAGCTTCAGTGTTTTGGGGGAGCTGTTTTTT
cdr3_aa: CASSFSVLGELFF

d_call: .
clone_size: few
j_call: TRBJ2-2
v_call: TRBV7-2
cdr3_nt: TGTGCCAGCAGTACGCAGGGGAGGAGGACCGGGGAGCTGTTTTTT
cdr3_aa: CASSTQGRRTGELFF

d_call: .
clone_size: .
j_call: TRBJ2-7
v_call: TRBV6-5
cdr3_nt: TGTGCCAGCAGTTACTCGGGTGGCGGGACAGACTACGAGCAGTACTTC
cdr3_aa: CASSYSGGGTDYEQYF

d_call: .
clone_size: .
j_call: TRBJ2-2
v_call: TRBV12-3/TRBV12-4
cdr3_nt: TGTGCCAGCAGTTGGGGGGCTAGGAACACCGGGGAGCTGTTTTTT
cdr3_aa: CASSWGARNTGELFF

d_call: .
clone_size: .
j_call: TRBJ2-2
v_call: TRBV5-1
cdr3_nt: TGCGCCAGCAGCTTGAGGCCTGTGCCAGGGATGGCCGGGGAGCTGTTTTTT
cdr3_aa: CASSLRPVPGMAGELFF

d_call: .
clone_size: few
j_call: TRBJ1-5
v_call: TRBV20-1
cdr3_nt: TGCAGTGCTTTACAGGGAATTGGCAATCAGCCCCAGCATTTT
cdr3_aa: CSALQGIGNQPQHF

d_call: .
clone_size: few
j_call: TRBJ2-4
v_call: TRBV5-1
cdr3_nt: TGCGCCAGCAGCTTGGGGGACAACAAAAACATTCAGTACTTC
cdr3_aa: CASSLGDNKNIQYF

d_call: TRBD2
clone_size: few
j_call: TRBJ2-3
v_call: TRBV12-3/TRBV12-4
cdr3_nt: TGTGCCACGCGGGAGGCACGCCCAGATACGCAGTATTTT
cdr3_aa: CATREARPDTQYF

d_call: TRBD1
clone_size: .
j_call: TRBJ1-2
v_call: TRBV20-1
cdr3_nt: TGCAGTGCTAGAGATTCTCGTAGACAGGGAGATGGCTACACCTTC
cdr3_aa: CSARDSRRQGDGYTF

d_call: TRBD2
clone_size: .
j_call: TRBJ2-4
v_call: TRBV5-1
cdr3_nt: TGCGCCAGCAGCACCCGGGGACTAGCGGGAGATCTGGCCAAAAACATTCAGTACTTC
cdr3_aa: CASSTRGLAGDLAKNIQYF

d_call: TRBD1
clone_size: .
j_call: TRBJ1-1
v_call: TRBV19
cdr3_nt: TGTGCCAGTAGCCCGGGACAGGGTTACACTGAAGCTTTCTTT
cdr3_aa: CASSPGQGYTEAFF

d_call: TRBD2
clone_size: .
j_call: TRBJ2-1
v_call: TRBV11-2
cdr3_nt: TGTGCCAGCAGCGCTGGACTAGCGGGGGGCCGGAGGAGTGAGCAGTTCTTC
cdr3_aa: CASSAGLAGGRRSEQFF

d_call: .
clone_size: .
j_call: TRBJ2-5
v_call: TRBV29-1
cdr3_nt: TGCAGCGTTGAGGCACCAGGGGAGACCCAGTACTTC
cdr3_aa: CSVEAPGETQYF

d_call: .
clone_size: few
j_call: TRBJ1-2
v_call: TRBV20-1
cdr3_nt: TGCAGTGCTAGAGGACATGACGATGGCTACACCTTC
cdr3_aa: CSARGHDDGYTF

d_call: TRBD1
clone_size: many
j_call: TRBJ1-1
v_call: TRBV12-3/TRBV12-4
cdr3_nt: TGTGCCAGCAGTTTTCAGGGGGGAACTGAAGCTTTCTTT
cdr3_aa: CASSFQGGTEAFF

d_call: .
clone_size: few
j_call: TRBJ1-2
v_call: TRBV5-1
cdr3_nt: TGCGCCAGCAGCTTGCGGGACGCCCATGGCTACACCTTC
cdr3_aa: CASSLRDAHGYTF

d_call: TRBD1
clone_size: few
j_call: TRBJ2-1
v_call: TRBV5-1
cdr3_nt: TGCGCCAGCAGACTTAAGACAGGGATACTCTACAATGAGCAGTTCTTC
cdr3_aa: CASRLKTGILYNEQFF

d_call: .
clone_size: many
j_call: TRBJ2-3
v_call: TRBV5-1
cdr3_nt: TGCGCCAGCAGCTTGCTAGGGCAGGGAGGAGATACGCAGTATTTT
cdr3_aa: CASSLLGQGGDTQYF

d_call: TRBD1
clone_size: .
j_call: TRBJ2-5
v_call: TRBV30
cdr3_nt: TGTGCCTGGGACAGGGGGCTCGGGACCCAGTACTTC
cdr3_aa: CAWDRGLGTQYF

d_call: .
clone_size: few
j_call: TRBJ1-3
v_call: TRBV5-6
cdr3_nt: TGTGCCAGCAGCTATGGTGGATTTGGAAACACCATATATTTT
cdr3_aa: CASSYGGFGNTIYF

d_call: TRBD2
clone_size: .
j_call: TRBJ2-5
v_call: TRBV5-1
cdr3_nt: TGCGCCAGCAGACGTCGACTAGCGGGGTCAAGAGGGACCCAGTACTTC
cdr3_aa: CASRRRLAGSRGTQYF

d_call: TRBD1
clone_size: .
j_call: TRBJ1-2
v_call: TRBV10-2
cdr3_nt: TGCGCCAGCAGTAACAGGGGCGATGGCTACACCTTC
cdr3_aa: CASSNRGDGYTF

d_call: TRBD2
clone_size: .
j_call: TRBJ2-1
v_call: TRBV7-9
cdr3_nt: TGTGCCAGCAACGGGGGGGCAAGGGATGAGCAGTTCTTC
cdr3_aa: CASNGGARDEQFF

d_call: .
clone_size: many
j_call: TRBJ1-2
v_call: TRBV27
cdr3_nt: TGTGCCAGCAGTTCGGGACGGAACTATGGCTACACCTTC
cdr3_aa: CASSSGRNYGYTF

d_call: .
clone_size: many
j_call: TRBJ1-6
v_call: TRBV7-9
cdr3_nt: TGTGCCAGCAGCTTAGAATCTTCTTCACCCCTCCACTTT
cdr3_aa: CASSLESSSPLHF

d_call: TRBD2
clone_size: few
j_call: TRBJ2-1
v_call: TRBV28
cdr3_nt: TGTGCCACCCTGGGGCACCTAGCGGGGGGATATTATGAGCAGTTCTTC
cdr3_aa: CATLGHLAGGYYEQFF

d_call: .
clone_size: .
j_call: TRBJ1-3
v_call: TRBV15
cdr3_nt: TGTGCCACCAGCAGAGATGGCGGCCCGTCGTCCATATATTTT
cdr3_aa: CATSRDGGPSSIYF

d_call: .
clone_size: few
j_call: TRBJ1-3
v_call: TRBV18
cdr3_nt: TGTGCCAGCTCACCCAGGGGAATCTCTGGAAACACCATATATTTT
cdr3_aa: CASSPRGISGNTIYF

d_call: .
clone_size: .
j_call: TRBJ1-2
v_call: TRBV6-1
cdr3_nt: TGTGCCAGTGGCGGGGTACACTATGGCTACACCTTC
cdr3_aa: CASGGVHYGYTF

d_call: .
clone_size: .
j_call: TRBJ2-3
v_call: TRBV2
cdr3_nt: TGTGCCAGCAGTAAGCCCGGGACAGGCGGGAGAGATACGCAGTATTTT
cdr3_aa: CASSKPGTGGRDTQYF

d_call: .
clone_size: few
j_call: TRBJ2-5
v_call: TRBV28
cdr3_nt: TGTGCCAGCAGCCCCCCGGCTCAAGAGACCCAGTACTTC
cdr3_aa: CASSPPAQETQYF